Following are 5 T cell receptor beta chains from one sample sequenced in a study of T-cell memory formation after mild COVID-19. Using its own MiXCR run on the 5' RACE reads, TCRdb lists one record per CDR3 protein. The data show fewer than 250,000 distinct CDR3 sequences, approximately 30% seen once. The specimen was PBMCs or a T cell subset sorted from them (not recorded which). All receptors derive from an adult woman who had mild COVID-19 (a few samples of this study predate the infection). Cell type and time point are not known.

This rearrangement joins TRBV29-1 to TRBJ2-5; 8 bases are a match to TRBD1. Germline V gene sequence: CDR1 SQVTM, CDR2 ANQGSEA. The length of the CDR3 is 15 residues. V lost 4 bases to trimming and J lost 1 base; unmatched junction nucleotides: 8. The CDR3 protein is CSVVLGQGAQETQYF. CDR3 nucleotide sequence: TGCAGCGTTGTCCTTGGACAGGGCGCCCAAGAGACCCAGTACTTC.

The rearrangement links TRBV9 to TRBJ2-7, with D possibly TRBD1 on 6 matching bases. The CDR3 has 14 residues. CDR1 SGDLS and CDR2 YYNGEE come from the germline V gene. V was clipped by 2 bases and J by 6 bases, with 15 bases between them. CDR3 amino acids: CASSVYRESGEQYF. In DNA, the CDR3 is TGTGCCAGCAGCGTTTACAGGGAGTCGGGCGAGCAGTACTTC.

The V gene is TRBV19, the J gene TRBJ2-3, with a possible D match to TRBD1 (5 bases). The CDR3 loop spans 14 amino acids. Germline V gene data show CDR1 as LNHDA and CDR2 as SQIVND (reference sequence). The ends were cut back, 5 bases at V and 0 bases at J, with 9 bases in the middle. CDR3 amino acids: CASSDDSSTDTQYF. The CDR3 nucleotides read TGTGCCAGTAGTGATGACAGTAGCACAGATACGCAGTATTTT.

This clonotype was counted ten times or more. The chain combines TRBV7-2 with TRBJ2-3; D remains unclear. This CDR3 has 16 residues. Germline CDR1 is SGHTA and CDR2 is FQGNSA. V was trimmed by 5 bases and J by 2 bases, leaving 17 bases between them. The CDR3 sequence: CASSTRVRQFTDTQYF. CDR3 sequence (DNA): TGTGCCAGCAGCACAAGGGTACGGCAGTTCACAGATACGCAGTATTTT.

This clonotype was seen a few times. V gene TRBV6-5 combines with J gene TRBJ2-5, with TRBD2 matching 11 bases. V was pared by 6 bases and J by 3 bases, with 21 bases of the junction left unmatched. The CDR3 consists of 20 residues. Germline V gives CDR1 MNHEY, CDR2 SVGAGI. DNA for the CDR3: TGTGCCAGCAGCCGCCTAAGGTCGGCTTCGGGACTAGCGGCAAAAGAGACCCAGTACTTC. It codes for CASSRLRSASGLAAKETQYF.